Below, 28 T cell receptor beta chains from the same sample are listed, as sequenced in a study of tumor-infiltrating lymphocytes in glioblastoma multiforme (dated by TCRdb to the late 2010s). TCRdb lists the instrument as Illumina HiSeq 2500. TCRB libraries were constructed from RNA through three rounds of nested multiplex PCR following a modified ARM-PCR protocol with multiple V-beta primers and a C-beta primer. Using fastp at Q25 and MiXCR, TCRdb reprocessed the public reads and kept productive beta chains. One record per CDR3 amino acid sequence lists the most common genes and DNA. The sample table lists more than 10,000 distinct CDR3 sequences, approximately 71% of them with a count of one. The ten most abundant clones make up almost 40% of the sample. Sample: brain tumor tissue. These receptors originate from a male donor with glioblastoma.

This clonotype showed up just once. One end of the junction does not line up with germline, which may come from a read error. J is TRBJ1-6 and V is TRBV4-1; D is uncertain. Germline V gene lookup returns CDR1 MGHRA and CDR2 YSYEKL. This CDR3 contains 15 residues. CDR3 loop: CASQNLAFGVSPLQF. CDR3 DNA: TGCGCCAGCCAAAACCTGGCATTTGGGGTCTCACCCCTCCAATTT.

This chain joins TRBV6-1 and TRBJ2-5, with D perhaps being TRBD1 or TRBD2 (6 bases each). The germline V gene has CDR1 MNHNS and CDR2 SASEGT. V was clipped by 7 bases and J by 2 bases, with 14 bases between them. This CDR3 is built from 14 residues. CDR3 residues: CASKGGGEQETQYF. DNA for the CDR3: TGTGCCAGCAAGGGGGGCGGCGAACAAGAGACCCAGTACTTC.

As regards this clonotype: Compared with germline, one end of the junction differs, possibly owing to a read error. The V call is TRBV30, the J call TRBJ2-6; maybe TRBD1 (6 bases). CDR1 and CDR2 (germline): GTSNPN, SVGIG (reference sequence). The CDR3 sequence is 14 residues long. The CDR3 loop reads CSCTGCSGANVLTF. The CDR3 nucleotides read TGTTCCTGTACAGGGTGCTCCGGGGCCAACGTCCTGACGTTC.

Only one count was recorded for this clonotype. At one end the junction does not follow the germline gene, possibly because of a read error. This rearrangement joins TRBV11-2 to TRBJ2-7, with D uncertain. Germline V lookup: CDR1 SGHAT, CDR2 FQNNGV. The CDR3 extends over 13 amino acids. The CDR3 DNA follows: TGTGCCAGCGGCTTAGAGCTTAGGCACGAGCAGTACTTC. This gives the protein CASGLELRHEQYF.

The chain has TRBV10-3 and TRBJ1-2; a possible D gene is TRBD1 (5 bases). Germline V gives CDR1 ENHRY, CDR2 SYGVKD. The CDR3 runs 13 residues. Trimming removed 4 bases from V and 3 bases from J, with 9 bases in between. The CDR3 coding sequence is TGTGCCATCAGTGTGGGCAGGGACTATGGCTACACCTTC. Encoded protein: CAISVGRDYGYTF.

The rearrangement joins TRBV11-3 to TRBJ2-7; no reliable D call. CDR1 is SGHNT and CDR2 is YENEEA in the germline V gene. The CDR3 length is 12 residues. The germline V and J ends were trimmed by 5 bases and 5 bases, with 10 bases remaining between them. CDR3 protein: CASSLDGNEQYF. In DNA, the CDR3 is TGTGCCAGCAGCCTCGACGGCAACGAGCAGTACTTC.

This clonotype is deemed medium-sized. This may stem from a read error, because a much larger clone lies one nucleotide away. V usage is TRBV11-2 and J usage is TRBJ2-1, with D perhaps TRBD1 or TRBD2 (6 bases each). The CDR3 consists of 14 residues. Germline V gene lookup returns CDR1 SGHAT and CDR2 FQNNGV. Trimming stripped 5 bases from V and 6 bases from J, with 14 bases between. CDR3 in amino acids: CASSRRPGANEQFF. Here the CDR3 DNA reads TGTGCCAGCAGCCGTCGTCCGGGGGCCAATGAGCAGTTCTTC.

Notes on this clonotype: A junction boundary mismatches the germline segment, possibly from a read error. This rearrangement joins TRBV30 to TRBJ1-1; perhaps TRBD1 as D (6 bases). The germline gives CDR1 GTSNPN, CDR2 SVGIG (reference sequence). The CDR3 totals 14 residues. The CDR3 DNA is TGTGCCCGGTTTCCCGGGACATGGGGCACTGAAGCCTTCTTT. This encodes CARFPGTWGTEAFF.

In this sample, this clonotype turned up once. The rearrangement links TRBV6-5 to TRBJ1-5, with a weak D call TRBD1 (6 bases). Trimming removed 0 bases from V and 4 bases from J, with 13 bases in between. The CDR3 sequence is 16 residues long. The germline CDR1 and CDR2 sequences are MNHEY and SVGAGI. This CDR3 reads CASSYSARGANQPQHF. The CDR3 nucleotides read TGTGCCAGCAGTTACTCCGCCAGGGGCGCGAATCAGCCCCAGCATTTT.

This clonotype was seen a few times. This chain connects TRBV4-2 to TRBJ2-7, with 8 bases matching TRBD2. The J segment lost 6 bases and the V segment lost 4 bases, leaving 8 bases of the junction unmatched. The CDR3 totals 14 residues. Germline CDR1 and CDR2: LGHNA and YNFKEQ. CDR3 nucleotide sequence: TGTGCCAGCAGCCCTGAGGCGGGGGGCCTCGAGCAGTACTTC. It yields the protein CASSPEAGGLEQYF.

The chain carries TRBV12-1 and TRBJ1-5; the table names TRBD1, a call not compared with the DNA. TRBV12-1 is a pseudogene. This CDR3 spans 15 amino acids. CDR3 sequence (DNA): TGTGCCAGCAGCACGCCGGGACAGGGGAATCAGCCCCAGCATTTT. Translated, it gives CASSTPGQGNQPQHF.

On this clonotype itself: A read error is likely, as this CDR3 ends without the conserved phenylalanine or tryptophan. The DNA for the CDR3 is TGCACCAGCATGGCTAGCGGGAGAGTCAATGAGCAGTTCATC. Encoded protein: CTSMASGRVNEQFI. This chain connects TRBV10-2 to TRBJ2-1, with TRBD2 identical over 10 bases. Germline V gene data show CDR1 as WSHSY and CDR2 as SAAADI. The CDR3 sequence is 14 residues long.

J is TRBJ2-7 and V is TRBV10-3, with 8 bases matching TRBD2. CDR1 is ENHRY and CDR2 is SYGVKD in the germline V gene. This CDR3 has 13 amino acids. V dropped 4 bases and J dropped 6; count of bases not matched to a gene: 5. In DNA form, the CDR3 reads TGTGCCATCAGTGTAGCGGGAAGTCCCGAGCAGTACTTC. It yields the protein CAISVAGSPEQYF.

Turning to this clonotype: Since the CDR3 does not end with the conserved phenylalanine or tryptophan, this likely comes from a read error. The rearrangement links TRBV29-1 to TRBJ2-1; weak D call: TRBD1 (7 bases). Germline CDR1 is SQVTM and CDR2 is ANQGSEA. Trimming took off 5 bases at V and 8 bases at J, with 19 bases between the two ends. This CDR3 contains 14 residues. The CDR3 sequence: CSVWGRQGGHEQFL. DNA of the CDR3: TGCAGCGTTTGGGGGCGGCAGGGGGGCCATGAGCAGTTCCTC.

This rearrangement joins TRBV15 to TRBJ2-1, with 8 bases that match TRBD2. Germline lookup yields CDR1 LNHNV and CDR2 YYDKDF (reference sequence). CDR3 size: 14 residues. The J segment lost 8 bases and the V segment lost 5 bases, leaving 8 bases of the junction unmatched. DNA of the CDR3: TGTGCCACCAGCTTAGAGGGGACTAGTTATGAGCAGTTCTTC. Protein: CATSLEGTSYEQFF.

Turning to this clonotype: Compared with germline, one end of the junction differs, possibly owing to a read error. The chain links TRBV11-2 to TRBJ1-5, with D unclear. The CDR3 length is 13 residues. Germline V gives CDR1 SGHAT, CDR2 FQNNGV. This CDR3 is CASSLAEGQPQHF. The CDR3 DNA reads as TGTGCCAGCAGCTTAGCAGAGGGTCAGCCCCAGCATTTC.

This chain connects TRBV6-1 to TRBJ2-5; a possible D gene is TRBD2 (5 bases). The V and J ends lost 1 base and 4 bases respectively, with 13 bases between them. Germline-derived CDR1 and CDR2 are MNHNS and SASEGT. The CDR3 has 15 residues. The DNA of the CDR3 is TGTGCCAGCAGTGAAGAAAGGGAGTGGGCAGAGACCCAGTACTTC. It is translated as CASSEEREWAETQYF.

As concerns this clonotype: Likely a read error: the CDR3 ends without its conserved phenylalanine or tryptophan. The rearrangement joins TRBV29-1 to TRBJ2-7; D is perhaps TRBD1 (5 bases). Looked up from germline, CDR1 is SQVTM and CDR2 is ANQGSEA. Trimming stripped 4 bases from V and 4 bases from J, with 14 bases between. The CDR3 consists of 13 residues. The CDR3 loop is CSVVSQGAYEQYL. In DNA, the CDR3 is TGCAGCGTTGTCTCTCAAGGGGCTTACGAGCAGTACTTA.

Regarding this clonotype: With a much larger clone just one base away, this may be a read error. V usage is TRBV20-1 and J usage is TRBJ2-3; 7 nucleotides match TRBD2. The CDR3 is 15 amino acids. CDR1 is DFQATT and CDR2 is SNEGSKA in the germline V gene (reference sequence). The CDR3 DNA reads as TGCAATGCCTCCGCTGGCGGGAGAGGGACAGATACGCAGTATTTT. It is translated as CNASAGGRGTDTQYF.

A note on this clonotype: It is likely a read error, because the conserved phenylalanine at the end of the CDR3 is missing. This chain joins TRBV28 and TRBJ1-1; 10 bases are a match to TRBD1. Germline CDR1 and CDR2: MDHEN and SYDVKM. J lost 6 bases, V lost 1 base, and 11 bases had no gene match. This CDR3 has 17 residues. The CDR3, as DNA: TGTGCCAGCAGTTTATCCCCTCTGGGACAGGGGATAGCTGAAGCTTTCTCT. It encodes CASSLSPLGQGIAEAFS.

Worth noting for this clonotype: Germline and junction disagree at one end, which may indicate a read error. This chain connects TRBV20-1 to TRBJ1-6; unclear D gene. CDR1 is DFQATT, CDR2 SNEGSKA, per germline (reference sequence). This CDR3 region has 15 residues. CDR3 protein: CSARGRDSVNSPLHF. The CDR3, as DNA: TGCAGTGCTAGAGGGCGGGATTCCGTGAATTCGCCCCTCCATTTT.

With regard to this clonotype: This CDR3 is missing its conserved last phenylalanine or tryptophan, likely due to a read error. This chain links TRBV20-1 with TRBJ2-3; a weak D match, TRBD2 (6 bases). Germline V CDR1 and CDR2: DFQATT, SNEGSKA (reference sequence). The CDR3 is made up of 15 amino acids. CDR3 in DNA: TGCAGTACTAGACGGGACTCTACGCCCACAGATACCCAGTATTCT. The encoded protein is CSTRRDSTPTDTQYS.

The chain has TRBV20-1 and TRBJ1-4; 9 bases agree with TRBD1. The ends lost 5 bases at V and 6 bases at J; junction bases unmatched: 4. There are 13 residues in the CDR3. CDR1 is DFQATT, CDR2 SNEGSKA, per germline (reference sequence). The CDR3 loop is CSAPGQGHEKLFF. The CDR3 nucleotides read TGCAGTGCTCCCGGACAGGGGCATGAAAAACTGTTTTTT.

The V call is TRBV2, the J call TRBJ1-2, with a weak D call TRBD1 (6 bases). Trimming stripped 8 bases from V and 3 bases from J, with 19 bases between. Germline V gives CDR1 SNHLY, CDR2 FYNNEI. The CDR3 loop spans 15 amino acids. The chain's CDR3 is CASGISQGSDYGYTF. The CDR3 DNA is TGTGCCAGCGGTATATCTCAGGGGTCGGACTATGGCTACACCTTC.

J is TRBJ2-5 and V is TRBV28, with TRBD2 matching over 12 bases. The junction had 5 bases not matched to a gene; V was cut back by 4 bases and J by 5 bases. The CDR3 is made up of 15 amino acids. CDR1 is MDHEN, CDR2 SYDVKM, per germline. The CDR3 coding sequence is TGTGCCAGCAGTTCAAGGACTAGCGGGGTGGAGACCCAGTACTTC. This codes for CASSSRTSGVETQYF.

This clonotype appeared a few times. This chain uses TRBV29-1 with TRBJ2-1; D possibly corresponds to TRBD1 (6 bases). The CDR3 is 14 amino acids. V gave up 4 bases and J gave up 5 bases, with 15 bases separating them. Germline CDR1 SQVTM, CDR2 ANQGSEA. The CDR3 DNA follows: TGCAGCGTTGGGGGGCGGCAGTTGGACAATGAGCAGTTCTTC. It yields the protein CSVGGRQLDNEQFF.

The chain recombines TRBV20-1 with TRBJ2-7; possible D gene TRBD2, 6 bases. The V and J ends lost 6 bases and 5 bases respectively, with 14 bases between them. This CDR3 comprises 12 residues. Germline CDR1 DFQATT, CDR2 SNEGSKA (reference sequence). The CDR3 DNA reads TGCAGTGCGGGTTGGGGGGTGGACGAGCAGTACTTC. It codes for CSAGWGVDEQYF.

J is TRBJ2-7 and V is TRBV11-2; D remains unclear. CDR1 and CDR2 from the germline V gene are SGHAT and FQNNGV. The CDR3 is 14 amino acids. V was shortened by 5 bases and J by 3 bases, with 14 bases between the two germline ends. For the CDR3, the DNA is TGTGCCAGCAGCACCACGATTGGCTACTACGAGCAGTACTTC. Its protein product is CASSTTIGYYEQYF.